This T cell receptor beta chain originates from a study of blood T cell repertoires in COVID-19. Overall study: The United States, Italy and Spain supplied acute and convalescent COVID-19 samples. In each case, the material was cDNA or gDNA derived from T cells, B-cell-depleted T cells, or PBMCs.

Seattle-derived patients entered the study during active infection and were followed longitudinally. The CDR3 contains 15 residues. Per germline, CDR1 LNHNV and CDR2 YYDKDF (reference sequence). Trimming cost V 0 bases and J 4 bases, with 12 bases left between them. The assay was immunoSEQ multiplex PCR, and TCRdb's table has in-frame clones only and misses some. The data show approximately 290,000 clones, around nine tenths seen once. The chain employs TRBV15 and TRBJ2-5; a possible D gene is TRBD2 (6 bases). This sequence originates from a woman aged 25 to 39 with COVID-19, enrolled during active disease. Sequencing was carried out using peripheral blood. The CDR3 spells CATSRDQLAGETQYF. For the CDR3, the DNA is TGTGCCACCAGCAGAGATCAACTAGCTGGAGAGACCCAGTACTTC.